The TCR beta chain described here comes from a study of neoadjuvant anti-PD-1 for oral cavity cancer. Study details: Patients without progression received a fourth nivolumab dose around day 43, then surgical resection on days 50-56. Study results and limitations: Non-responders to neoadjuvant nivolumab had significantly more clonal PBMC T cells than responders. Treg/Th17 ratio rose with pretreatment blood and fell with post-treatment tumor TCRbeta clonality.

Time point here: after neoadjuvant nivolumab, at surgical resection. On this clone itself: Its specificity is not known.

The repertoire was sequenced with immunoSEQ multiplex PCR; TCRdb's copy has only in-frame clones and lacks some. The table has tens of thousands of clones, roughly 85% seen once; the top ten hold around 3.2%. The sequence was obtained from a person between 40 and 80 years old with oral cavity squamous cell carcinoma. The sample was PBMCs, taken after nivolumab (anti-PD-1) treatment.

The CDR3 reads CASSSGASGRGTDTQYF. CDR3 in DNA: TGTGCCAGCAGCTCGGGGGCTAGCGGGAGGGGAACAGATACGCAGTATTTT. The V and J genes are TRBV5-4 and TRBJ2-3; 12 bases line up with TRBD2. The length of the CDR3 is 17 residues. V shed 3 bases and J 3 bases; nucleotides not matched to a gene: 8. The V gene's germline CDR1 is SGHNT and CDR2 YYREEE (reference sequence).